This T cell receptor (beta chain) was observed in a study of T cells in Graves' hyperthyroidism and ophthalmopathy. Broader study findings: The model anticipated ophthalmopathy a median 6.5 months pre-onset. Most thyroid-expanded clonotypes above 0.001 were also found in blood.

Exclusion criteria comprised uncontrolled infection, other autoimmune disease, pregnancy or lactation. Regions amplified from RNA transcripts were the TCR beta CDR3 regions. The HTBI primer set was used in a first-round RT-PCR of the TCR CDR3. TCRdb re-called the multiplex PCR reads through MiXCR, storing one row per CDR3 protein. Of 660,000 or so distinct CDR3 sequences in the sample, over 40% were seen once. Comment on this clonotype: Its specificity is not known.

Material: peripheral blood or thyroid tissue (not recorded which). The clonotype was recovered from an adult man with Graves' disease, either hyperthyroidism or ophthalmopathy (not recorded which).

The CDR3 DNA reads TGTGCCAGCAGTTTCTCCCAGGGCCAGCCCCAGCATTTT. Translation gives CASSFSQGQPQHF. This chain links TRBV6-5 with TRBJ1-5, with a weak D call TRBD1 (5 bases). The germline V gene encodes CDR1 MNHEY and CDR2 SVGAGI. The ends were cut back, 4 bases at V and 7 bases at J, with 11 bases in the middle. The CDR3 runs to 13 residues.